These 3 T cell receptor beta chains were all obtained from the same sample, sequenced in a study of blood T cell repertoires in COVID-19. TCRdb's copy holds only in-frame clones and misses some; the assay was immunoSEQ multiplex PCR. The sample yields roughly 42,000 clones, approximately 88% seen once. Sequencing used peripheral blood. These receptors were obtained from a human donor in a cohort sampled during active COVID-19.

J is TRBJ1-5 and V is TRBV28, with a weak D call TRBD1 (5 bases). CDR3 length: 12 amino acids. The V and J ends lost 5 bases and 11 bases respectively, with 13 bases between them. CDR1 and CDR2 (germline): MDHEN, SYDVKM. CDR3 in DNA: TGTGCCAGCAGTCCTTCCCGGGGGGCCCAGCATTTT. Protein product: CASSPSRGAQHF.

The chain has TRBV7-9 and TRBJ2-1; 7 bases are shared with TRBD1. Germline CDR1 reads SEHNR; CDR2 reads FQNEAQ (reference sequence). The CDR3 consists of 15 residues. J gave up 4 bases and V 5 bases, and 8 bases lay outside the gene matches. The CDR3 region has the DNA TGTGCCAGCAGCGCACCGGGACAGACATACAATGAGCAGTTCTTC. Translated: CASSAPGQTYNEQFF.

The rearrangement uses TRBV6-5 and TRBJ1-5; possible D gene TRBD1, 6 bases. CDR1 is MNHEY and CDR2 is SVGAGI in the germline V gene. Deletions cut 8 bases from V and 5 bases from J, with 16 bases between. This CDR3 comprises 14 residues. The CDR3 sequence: CASLQGFAHQPQHF. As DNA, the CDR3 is TGTGCCAGCTTACAGGGTTTTGCGCATCAGCCCCAGCATTTT.